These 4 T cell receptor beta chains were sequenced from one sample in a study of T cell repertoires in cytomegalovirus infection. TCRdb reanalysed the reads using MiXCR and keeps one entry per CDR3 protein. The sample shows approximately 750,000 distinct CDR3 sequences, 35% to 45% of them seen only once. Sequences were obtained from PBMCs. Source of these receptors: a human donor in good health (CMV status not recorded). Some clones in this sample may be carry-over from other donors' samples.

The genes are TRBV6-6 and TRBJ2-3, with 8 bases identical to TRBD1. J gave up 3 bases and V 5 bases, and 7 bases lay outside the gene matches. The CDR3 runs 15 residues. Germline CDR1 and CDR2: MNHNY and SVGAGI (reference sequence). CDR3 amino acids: CASSARTGLTDTQYF. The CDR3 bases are TGTGCCAGCAGTGCCCGGACAGGGCTAACAGATACGCAGTATTTT.

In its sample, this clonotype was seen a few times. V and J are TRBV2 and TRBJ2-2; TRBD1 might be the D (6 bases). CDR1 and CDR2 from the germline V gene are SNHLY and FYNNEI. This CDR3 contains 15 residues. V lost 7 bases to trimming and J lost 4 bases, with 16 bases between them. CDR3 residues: CASIGQRRITGELFF. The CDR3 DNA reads TGTGCCAGCATCGGACAGCGAAGGATCACCGGGGAGCTGTTTTTT.

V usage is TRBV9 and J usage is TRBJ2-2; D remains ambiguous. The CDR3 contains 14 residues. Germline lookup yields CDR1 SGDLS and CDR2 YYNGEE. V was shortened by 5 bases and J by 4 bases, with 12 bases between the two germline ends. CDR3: CASRPTSLTGELFF. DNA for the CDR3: TGTGCCAGCAGGCCAACATCTCTCACCGGGGAGCTGTTTTTT.

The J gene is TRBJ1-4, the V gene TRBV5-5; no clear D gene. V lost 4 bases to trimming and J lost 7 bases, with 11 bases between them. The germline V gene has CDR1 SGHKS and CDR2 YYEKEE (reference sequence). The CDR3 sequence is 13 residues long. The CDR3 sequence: CASSVLAPEKLFF. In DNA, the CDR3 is TGTGCCAGCAGCGTACTAGCCCCTGAAAAACTGTTTTTT.